The source of this T cell receptor (beta chain) is a study of blood T cells in healthy people across ages. For the study at large: The capture of about one barcoded beta molecule per two T cells was achieved by template switching.

There are a few counts of this clonotype. What it binds is not known. Isolation yielded PBMCs, at least 7 million per sample, in every case. Study results and limitations: The lack of PBMC sorting stopped any conclusive naive versus antigen-experienced comparison. Long-lived donors exceeded aged donors in naive CD4+ cells and diversity.

Germline CDR1 is LGHDT and CDR2 is YNNKEL (reference sequence). This CDR3 is 15 amino acids long. Through a sample-barcoded 5' primer and a J-beta primer mix, a second PCR was run for roughly 6 to 12 cycles. MiXCR, run by TCRdb on the 5' RACE reads, gives a single entry per CDR3 protein. The sample shows hundreds of thousands of distinct CDR3 sequences, approximately 43% of them seen only once. This receptor was taken from a woman aged 55-70 years in good health. This chain links TRBV3-1 with TRBJ2-1; a possible D gene is TRBD2 (5 bases). The better agreement between TRBJ2-7 and the DNA end casts doubt on the J call. Material: blood. As DNA, the CDR3 is TGTGCCAGCAGCCAAGCGGGGAGCTCCTACAATGAGCAGTACTTC. Translation: CASSQAGSSYNEQYF.